This T cell receptor (beta chain) was sequenced during a study of T cell repertoires in cytomegalovirus infection. Background on the study: Public TCR beta signature analysis indicated the presence of both CMV infection and matching HLA type.

CDR3 size: 16 residues. Germline loops: CDR1 MGHDK, CDR2 SYGVNS. The J segment lost 1 base and the V segment lost 7 bases, leaving 7 bases of the junction unmatched. Using its own MiXCR run on the reads, TCRdb lists one record per CDR3 protein. The repertoire holds 150,000 to 200,000 distinct CDR3 sequences, 17% seen once, with 15% to 20% in the top ten. The TCR was taken from a human donor in good health (CMV status not recorded). Some clones in this sample may be carry-over from other donors' samples. The V call is TRBV25-1, the J call TRBJ2-1, with 10 bases that match TRBD2. Sequencing was done on a sample of CD8+ T cells from PBMCs. This CDR3 is CASTNSGGTSYNEQFF. The CDR3 coding sequence is TGTGCCAGCACAAATAGCGGGGGGACATCCTACAATGAGCAGTTCTTC.